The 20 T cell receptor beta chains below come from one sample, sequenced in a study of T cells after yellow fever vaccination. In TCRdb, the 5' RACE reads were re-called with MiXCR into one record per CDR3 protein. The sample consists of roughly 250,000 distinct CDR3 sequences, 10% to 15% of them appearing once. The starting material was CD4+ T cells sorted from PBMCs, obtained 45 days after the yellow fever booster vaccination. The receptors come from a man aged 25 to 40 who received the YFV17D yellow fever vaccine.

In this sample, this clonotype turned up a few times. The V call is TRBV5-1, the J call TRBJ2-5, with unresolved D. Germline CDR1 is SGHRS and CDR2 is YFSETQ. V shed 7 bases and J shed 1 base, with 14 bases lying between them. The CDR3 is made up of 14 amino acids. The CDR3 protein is CASGEGFGQETQYF. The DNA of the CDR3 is TGCGCCAGCGGTGAAGGGTTCGGCCAAGAGACCCAGTACTTC.

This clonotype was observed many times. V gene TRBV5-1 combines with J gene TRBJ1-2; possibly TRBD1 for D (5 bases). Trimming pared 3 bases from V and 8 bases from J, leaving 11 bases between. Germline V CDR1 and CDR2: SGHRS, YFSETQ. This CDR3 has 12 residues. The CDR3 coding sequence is TGCGCCAGCAGCTCCCAGGGTGCGGGCTACACCTTC. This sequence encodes CASSSQGAGYTF.

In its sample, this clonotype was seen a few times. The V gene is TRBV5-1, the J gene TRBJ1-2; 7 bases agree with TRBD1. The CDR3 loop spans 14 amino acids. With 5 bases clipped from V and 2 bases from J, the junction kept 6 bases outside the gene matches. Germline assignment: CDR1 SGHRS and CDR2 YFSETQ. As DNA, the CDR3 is TGCGCCAGCAGACCAGGGGGAGACAACTATGGCTACACCTTC. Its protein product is CASRPGGDNYGYTF.

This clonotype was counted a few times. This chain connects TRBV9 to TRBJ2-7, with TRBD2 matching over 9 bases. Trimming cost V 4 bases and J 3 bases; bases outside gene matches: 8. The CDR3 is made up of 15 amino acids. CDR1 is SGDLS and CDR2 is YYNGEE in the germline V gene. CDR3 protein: CASSPRGTSFYEQYF. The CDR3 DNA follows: TGTGCCAGCAGCCCAAGGGGGACTAGCTTCTACGAGCAGTACTTC.

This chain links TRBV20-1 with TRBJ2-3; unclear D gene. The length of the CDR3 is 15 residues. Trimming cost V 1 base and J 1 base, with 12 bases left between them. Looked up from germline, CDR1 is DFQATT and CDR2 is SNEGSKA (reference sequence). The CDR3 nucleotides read TGCAGTGCTAGAGGTCAGCTACCCCGCACAGATACGCAGTATTTT. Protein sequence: CSARGQLPRTDTQYF.

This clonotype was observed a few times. The CDR3 reads CATSDNAGTSGSDTQYF. The CDR3 DNA reads as TGTGCCACCAGTGATAACGCCGGGACTAGCGGGAGTGATACGCAGTATTTT. This chain joins TRBV24-1 and TRBJ2-3; TRBD2 matches 14 bases. V was pared by 3 bases and J by 6 bases, with 7 bases of the junction left unmatched. CDR1 is KGHDR and CDR2 is SFDVKD in the germline V gene. This CDR3 contains 17 residues.

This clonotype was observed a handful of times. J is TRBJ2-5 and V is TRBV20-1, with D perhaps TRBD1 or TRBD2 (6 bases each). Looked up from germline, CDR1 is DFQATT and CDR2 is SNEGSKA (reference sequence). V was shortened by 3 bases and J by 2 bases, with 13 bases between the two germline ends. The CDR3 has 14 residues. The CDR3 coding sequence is TGCAGTGCTAGCCCGGGGGCGGCACAAGAGACCCAGTACTTC. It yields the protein CSASPGAAQETQYF.

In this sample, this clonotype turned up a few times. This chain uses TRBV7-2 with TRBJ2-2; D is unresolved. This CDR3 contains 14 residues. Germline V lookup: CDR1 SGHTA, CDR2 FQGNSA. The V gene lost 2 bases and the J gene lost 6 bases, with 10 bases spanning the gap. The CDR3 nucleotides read TGTGCCAGCAGCTTATCGTCCGGGCCCGGGGAGCTGTTTTTT. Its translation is CASSLSSGPGELFF.

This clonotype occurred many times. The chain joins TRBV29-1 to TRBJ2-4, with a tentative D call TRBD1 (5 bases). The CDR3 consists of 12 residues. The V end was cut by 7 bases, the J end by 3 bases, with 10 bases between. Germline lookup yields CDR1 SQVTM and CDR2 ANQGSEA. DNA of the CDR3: TGCAGCGGATCGGACAACAAAAACATTCAGTACTTC. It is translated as CSGSDNKNIQYF.

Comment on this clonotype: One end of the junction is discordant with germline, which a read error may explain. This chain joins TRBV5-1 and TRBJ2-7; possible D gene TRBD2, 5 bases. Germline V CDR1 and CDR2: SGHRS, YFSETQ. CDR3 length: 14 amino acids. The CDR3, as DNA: TGCGCCAGCAGATTGGGGAGCGCCTCGGGGGAGCAGTACTTC. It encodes CASRLGSASGEQYF.

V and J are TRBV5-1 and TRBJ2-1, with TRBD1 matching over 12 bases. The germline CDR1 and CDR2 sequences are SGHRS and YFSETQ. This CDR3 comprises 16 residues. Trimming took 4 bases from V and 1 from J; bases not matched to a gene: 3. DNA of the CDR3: TGCGCCAGCAGCGGGGGACAGGGGGCTTCCTACAATGAGCAGTTCTTC. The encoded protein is CASSGGQGASYNEQFF.

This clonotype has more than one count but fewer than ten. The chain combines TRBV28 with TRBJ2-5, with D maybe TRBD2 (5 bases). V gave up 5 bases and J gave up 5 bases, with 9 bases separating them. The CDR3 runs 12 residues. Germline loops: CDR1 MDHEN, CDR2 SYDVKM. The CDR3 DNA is TGTGCCAGCAGTGGGAGCCCCGAGACCCAGTACTTC. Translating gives CASSGSPETQYF.

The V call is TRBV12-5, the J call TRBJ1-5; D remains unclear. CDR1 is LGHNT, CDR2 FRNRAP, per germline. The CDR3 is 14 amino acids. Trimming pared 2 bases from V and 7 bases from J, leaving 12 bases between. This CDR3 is CASGLFSAGQPQHF. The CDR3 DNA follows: TGTGCTAGTGGTTTGTTCAGCGCCGGGCAGCCCCAGCATTTT.

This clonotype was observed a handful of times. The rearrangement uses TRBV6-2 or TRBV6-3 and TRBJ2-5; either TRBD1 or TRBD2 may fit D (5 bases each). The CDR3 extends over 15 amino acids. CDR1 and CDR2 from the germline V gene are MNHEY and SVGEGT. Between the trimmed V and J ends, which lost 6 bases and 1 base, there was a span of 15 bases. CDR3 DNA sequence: TGTGCCAGCAGCCTCGGGACGTTATCCCAAGAGACCCAGTACTTC. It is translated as CASSLGTLSQETQYF.

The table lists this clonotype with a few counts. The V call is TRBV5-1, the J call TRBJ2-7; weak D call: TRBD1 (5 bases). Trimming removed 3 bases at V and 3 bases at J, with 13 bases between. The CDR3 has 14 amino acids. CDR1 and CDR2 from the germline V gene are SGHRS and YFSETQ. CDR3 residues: CASSSQGENYEQYF. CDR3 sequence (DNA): TGCGCCAGCAGCTCCCAGGGTGAGAACTACGAGCAGTACTTC.

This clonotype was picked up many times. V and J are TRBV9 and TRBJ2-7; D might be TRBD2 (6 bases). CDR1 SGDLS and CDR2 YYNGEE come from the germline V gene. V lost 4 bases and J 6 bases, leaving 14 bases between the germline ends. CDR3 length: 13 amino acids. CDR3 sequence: CASSHVDGGEQYF. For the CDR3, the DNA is TGTGCCAGCAGCCATGTAGACGGGGGCGAGCAGTACTTC.

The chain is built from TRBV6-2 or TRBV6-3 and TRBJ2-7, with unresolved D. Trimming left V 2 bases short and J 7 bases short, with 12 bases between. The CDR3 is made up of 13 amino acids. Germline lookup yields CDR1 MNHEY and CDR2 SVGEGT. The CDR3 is CASSYIGDWEQYF. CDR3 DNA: TGTGCCAGCAGTTACATTGGTGATTGGGAGCAGTACTTC.

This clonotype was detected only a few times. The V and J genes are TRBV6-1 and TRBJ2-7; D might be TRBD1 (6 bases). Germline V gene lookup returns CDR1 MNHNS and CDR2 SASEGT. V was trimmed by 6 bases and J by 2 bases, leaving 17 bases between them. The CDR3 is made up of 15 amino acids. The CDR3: CASSLGAGDTYEQYF. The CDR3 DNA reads TGTGCCAGCAGCCTCGGGGCAGGGGATACCTACGAGCAGTACTTC.

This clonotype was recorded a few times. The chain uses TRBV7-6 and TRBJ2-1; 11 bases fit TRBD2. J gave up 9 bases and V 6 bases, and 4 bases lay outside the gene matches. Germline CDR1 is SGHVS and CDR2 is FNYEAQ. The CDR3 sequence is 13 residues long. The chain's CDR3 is CASRLAGGGEQFF. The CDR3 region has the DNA TGTGCCAGCAGGCTAGCGGGAGGCGGTGAGCAGTTCTTC. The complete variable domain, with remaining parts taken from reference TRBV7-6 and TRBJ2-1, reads GAGVSQSPRYKVTKRGQDVALRCDPISGHVSLYWYRQALGQGPEFLTYFNYEAQQDKSGLPNDRFSAERPEGSISTLTIQRTEQRDSAMYRCASRLAGGGEQFFGPGTRLTVL.

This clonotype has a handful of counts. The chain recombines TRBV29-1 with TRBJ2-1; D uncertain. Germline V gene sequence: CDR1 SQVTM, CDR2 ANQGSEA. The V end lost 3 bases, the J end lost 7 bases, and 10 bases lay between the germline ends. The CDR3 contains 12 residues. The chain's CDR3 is CSVDGGGNEQFF. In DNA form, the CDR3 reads TGCAGCGTTGACGGCGGTGGGAATGAGCAGTTCTTC.